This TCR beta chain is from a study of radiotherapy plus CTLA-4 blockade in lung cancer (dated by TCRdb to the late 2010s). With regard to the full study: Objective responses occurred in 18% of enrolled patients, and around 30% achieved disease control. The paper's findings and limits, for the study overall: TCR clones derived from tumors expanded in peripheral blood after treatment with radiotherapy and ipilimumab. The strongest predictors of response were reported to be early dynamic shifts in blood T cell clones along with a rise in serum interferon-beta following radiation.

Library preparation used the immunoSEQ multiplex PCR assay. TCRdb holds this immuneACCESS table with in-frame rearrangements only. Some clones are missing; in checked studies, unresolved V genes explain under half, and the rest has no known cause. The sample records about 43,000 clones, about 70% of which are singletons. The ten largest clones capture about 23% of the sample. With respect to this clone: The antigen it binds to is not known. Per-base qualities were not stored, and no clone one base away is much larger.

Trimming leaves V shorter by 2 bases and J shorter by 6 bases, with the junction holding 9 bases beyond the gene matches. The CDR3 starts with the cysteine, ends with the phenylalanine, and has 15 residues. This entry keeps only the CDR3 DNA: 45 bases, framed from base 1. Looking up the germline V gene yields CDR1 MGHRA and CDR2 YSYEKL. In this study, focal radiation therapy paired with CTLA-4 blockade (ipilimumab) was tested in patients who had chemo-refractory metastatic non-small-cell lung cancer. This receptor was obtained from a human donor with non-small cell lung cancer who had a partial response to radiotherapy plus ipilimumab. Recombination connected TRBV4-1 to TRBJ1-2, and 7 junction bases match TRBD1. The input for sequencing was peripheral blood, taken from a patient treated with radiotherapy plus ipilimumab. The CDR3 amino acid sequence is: CASSQSGQAGNGYTF. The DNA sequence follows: TGCGCCAGCAGCCAATCAGGACAGGCAGGGAATGGCTACACCTTC.